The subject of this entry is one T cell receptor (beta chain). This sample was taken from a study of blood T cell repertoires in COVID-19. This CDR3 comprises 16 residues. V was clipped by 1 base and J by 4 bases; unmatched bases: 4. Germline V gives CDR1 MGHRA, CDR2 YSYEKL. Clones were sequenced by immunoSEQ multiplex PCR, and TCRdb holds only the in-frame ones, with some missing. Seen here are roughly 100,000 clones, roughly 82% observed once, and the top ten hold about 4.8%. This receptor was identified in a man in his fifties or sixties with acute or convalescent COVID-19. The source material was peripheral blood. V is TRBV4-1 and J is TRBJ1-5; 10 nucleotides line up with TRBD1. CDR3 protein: CASSQVGQGGNQPQHF. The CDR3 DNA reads TGCGCCAGCAGCCAAGTTGGACAGGGGGGGAATCAGCCCCAGCATTTT.